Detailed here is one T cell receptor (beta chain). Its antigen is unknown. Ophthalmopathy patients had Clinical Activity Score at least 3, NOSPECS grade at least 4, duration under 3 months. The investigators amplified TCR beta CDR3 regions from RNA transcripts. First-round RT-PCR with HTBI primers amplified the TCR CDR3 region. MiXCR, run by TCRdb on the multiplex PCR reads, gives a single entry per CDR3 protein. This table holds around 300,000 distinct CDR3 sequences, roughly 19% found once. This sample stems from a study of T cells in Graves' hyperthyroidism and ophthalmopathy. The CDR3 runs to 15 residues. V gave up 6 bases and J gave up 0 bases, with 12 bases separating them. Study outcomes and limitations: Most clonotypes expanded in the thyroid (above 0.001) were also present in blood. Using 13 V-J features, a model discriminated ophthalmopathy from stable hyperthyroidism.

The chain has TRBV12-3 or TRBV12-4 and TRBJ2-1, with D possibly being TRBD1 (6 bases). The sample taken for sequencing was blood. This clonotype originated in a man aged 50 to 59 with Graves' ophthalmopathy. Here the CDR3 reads CASRLGGGSYNEQFF. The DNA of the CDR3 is TGTGCCAGCAGACTTGGGGGCGGCTCCTACAATGAGCAGTTCTTC.